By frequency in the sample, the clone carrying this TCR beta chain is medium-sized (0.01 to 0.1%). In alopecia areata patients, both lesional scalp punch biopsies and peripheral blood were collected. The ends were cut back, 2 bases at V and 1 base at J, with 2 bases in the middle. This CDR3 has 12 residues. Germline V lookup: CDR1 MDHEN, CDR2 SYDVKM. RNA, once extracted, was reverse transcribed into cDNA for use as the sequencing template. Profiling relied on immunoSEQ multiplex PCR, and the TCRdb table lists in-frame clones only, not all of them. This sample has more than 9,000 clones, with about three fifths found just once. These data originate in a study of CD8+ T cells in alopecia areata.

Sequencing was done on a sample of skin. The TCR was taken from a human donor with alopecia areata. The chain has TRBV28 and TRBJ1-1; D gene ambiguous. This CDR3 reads CASSLPNTEAFF. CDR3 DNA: TGTGCCAGCAGTTTACCGAACACTGAAGCTTTCTTT.